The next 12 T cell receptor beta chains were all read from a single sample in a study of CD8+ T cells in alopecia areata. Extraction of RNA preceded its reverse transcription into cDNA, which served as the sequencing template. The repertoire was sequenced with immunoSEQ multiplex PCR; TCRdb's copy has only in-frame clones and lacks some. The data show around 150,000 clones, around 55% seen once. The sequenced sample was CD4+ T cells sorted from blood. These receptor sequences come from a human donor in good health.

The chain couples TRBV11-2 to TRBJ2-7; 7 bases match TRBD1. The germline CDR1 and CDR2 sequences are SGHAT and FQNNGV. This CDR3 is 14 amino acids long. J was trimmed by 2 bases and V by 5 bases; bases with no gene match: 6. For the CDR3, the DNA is TGTGCCAGCAGCAACTCCAGGGGGACCTACGAGCAGTACTTC. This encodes CASSNSRGTYEQYF.

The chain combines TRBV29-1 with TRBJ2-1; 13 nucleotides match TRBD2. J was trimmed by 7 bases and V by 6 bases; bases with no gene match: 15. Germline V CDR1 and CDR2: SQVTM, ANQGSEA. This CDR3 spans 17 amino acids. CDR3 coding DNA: TGCAGCGTCCCTTTCATCGGAGTACTAGCGGGAGGGAATGAGCAGTTCTTC. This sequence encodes CSVPFIGVLAGGNEQFF.

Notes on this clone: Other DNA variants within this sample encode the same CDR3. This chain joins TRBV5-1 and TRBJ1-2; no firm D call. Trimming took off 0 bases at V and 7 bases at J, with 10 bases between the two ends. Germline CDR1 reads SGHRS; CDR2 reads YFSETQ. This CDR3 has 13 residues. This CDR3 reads CASSLDGVRGYTF. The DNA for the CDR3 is TGCGCCAGCAGCTTGGACGGGGTCCGTGGCTACACCTTC.

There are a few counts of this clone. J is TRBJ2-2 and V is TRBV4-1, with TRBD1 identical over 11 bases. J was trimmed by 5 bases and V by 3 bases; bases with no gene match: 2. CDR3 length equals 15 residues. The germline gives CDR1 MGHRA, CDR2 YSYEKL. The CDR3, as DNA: TGCGCCAGCAGCCAGGGGACAGGGGGGACCGGGGAGCTGTTTTTT. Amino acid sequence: CASSQGTGGTGELFF.

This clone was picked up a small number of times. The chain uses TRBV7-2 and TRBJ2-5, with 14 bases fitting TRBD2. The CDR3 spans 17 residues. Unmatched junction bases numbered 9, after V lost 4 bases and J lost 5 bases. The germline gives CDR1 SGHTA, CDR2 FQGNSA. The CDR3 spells CASSSRLAGGPGETQYF. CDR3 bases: TGTGCCAGCAGCTCCAGACTAGCGGGAGGGCCCGGGGAGACCCAGTACTTC.

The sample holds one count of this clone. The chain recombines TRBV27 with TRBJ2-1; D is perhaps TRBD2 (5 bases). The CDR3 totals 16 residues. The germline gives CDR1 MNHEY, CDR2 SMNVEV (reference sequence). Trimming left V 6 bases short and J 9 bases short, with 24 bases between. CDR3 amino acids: CASSTAGRVRLFEQFF. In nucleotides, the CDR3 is TGTGCCAGCAGCACCGCCGGGCGGGTCCGATTATTTGAGCAGTTCTTC.

CDR3 sequence (DNA): TGTGCCACCAGCAGAGCCCCCCGGCTCTTCCAGGGGGAGACCCAGTACTTC. Translated: CATSRAPRLFQGETQYF. The V call is TRBV15, the J call TRBJ2-5, with a possible D match to TRBD1 (6 bases). Trimming shortened V by 1 base and J by 5 bases, and 20 bases separated the two germline ends. The CDR3 is 17 amino acids. Germline CDR1 and CDR2: LNHNV and YYDKDF (reference sequence).

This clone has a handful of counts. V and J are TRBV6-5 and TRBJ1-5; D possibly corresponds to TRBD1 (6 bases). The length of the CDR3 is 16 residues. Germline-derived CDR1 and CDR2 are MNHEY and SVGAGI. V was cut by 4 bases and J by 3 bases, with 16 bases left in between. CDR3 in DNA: TGTGCCAGCAGTTCCATCAAAACGGGGGCCAATCAGCCCCAGCATTTT. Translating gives CASSSIKTGANQPQHF.

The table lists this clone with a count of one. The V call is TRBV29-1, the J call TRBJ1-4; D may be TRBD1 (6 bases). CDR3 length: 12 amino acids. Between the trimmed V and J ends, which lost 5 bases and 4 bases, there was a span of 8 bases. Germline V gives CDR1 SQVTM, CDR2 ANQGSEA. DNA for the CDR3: TGCAGCGTTAAGGGGGGTAATGAAAAACTGTTTTTT. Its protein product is CSVKGGNEKLFF.

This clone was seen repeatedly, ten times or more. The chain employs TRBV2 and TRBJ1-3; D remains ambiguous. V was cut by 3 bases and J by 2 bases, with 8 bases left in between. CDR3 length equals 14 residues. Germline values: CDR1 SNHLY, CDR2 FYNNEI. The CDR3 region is CASSDMVTGNTIYF. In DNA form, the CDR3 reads TGTGCCAGCAGTGATATGGTAACTGGAAACACCATATATTTT.

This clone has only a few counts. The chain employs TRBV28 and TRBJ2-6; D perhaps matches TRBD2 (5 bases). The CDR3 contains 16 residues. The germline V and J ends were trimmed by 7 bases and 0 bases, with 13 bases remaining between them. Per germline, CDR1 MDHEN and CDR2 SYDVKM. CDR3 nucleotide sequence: TGTGCCAGCAACCCAGGAACTAGCTCTGGGGCCAACGTCCTGACTTTC. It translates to CASNPGTSSGANVLTF.

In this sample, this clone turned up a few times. CDR3 sequence reads: CASSLGEIGEQYF. CDR3 sequence (DNA): TGTGCCAGCAGCTTAGGAGAGATCGGCGAGCAGTACTTC. The chain couples TRBV7-9 to TRBJ2-7; unclear D gene. CDR3 length: 13 amino acids. With 1 base removed from V and 6 bases from J, the gap between germline ends came to 10 bases. Germline V gene data show CDR1 as SEHNR and CDR2 as FQNEAQ (reference sequence).